These 24 T cell receptor beta chains were all obtained from the same sample, sequenced in a study of blood T cell repertoires in COVID-19. Generated by immunoSEQ multiplex PCR, the TCRdb table keeps only in-frame clones and is missing some. The sample holds approximately 160,000 clones, 80% to 90% seen once. Sample: peripheral blood. These receptors came from an older woman with COVID-19, enrolled during active disease.

This clone turned up a few times. The chain uses TRBV12-3 or TRBV12-4 and TRBJ2-1; D might be TRBD1 (6 bases). The V and J ends lost 8 bases and 15 bases respectively, with 23 bases between them. The CDR3 runs to 13 residues. CDR3 sequence: CASAKGDTVPPFF. The CDR3 DNA is TGTGCCAGCGCCAAGGGGGACACTGTACCCCCGTTCTTC.

V is TRBV5-1 and J is TRBJ2-3, with D unresolved. The CDR3 is made up of 16 amino acids. CDR1 and CDR2 from the germline V gene are SGHRS and YFSETQ. Trimming took off 0 bases at V and 1 base at J, with 12 bases between the two ends. In nucleotides, the CDR3 is TGCGCCAGCAGCTTGGAACTCCCTGGTGGCACAGATACGCAGTATTTT. Translation gives CASSLELPGGTDTQYF.

The V and J genes are TRBV4-2 and TRBJ2-1; 7 bases fit TRBD2. V dropped 0 bases and J dropped 7; count of bases not matched to a gene: 15. This CDR3 contains 18 residues. Germline CDR1 LGHNA, CDR2 YNFKEQ. The CDR3 bases are TGTGCCAGCAGCCAAGATCCTATAGGGACGGGGGGTAGAAATGAGCAGTTCTTC. As protein: CASSQDPIGTGGRNEQFF.

This chain uses TRBV7-2 with TRBJ2-2, with TRBD1 identical over 7 bases. Germline V CDR1 and CDR2: SGHTA, FQGNSA. The CDR3 runs to 15 residues. The junction had 8 bases not matched to a gene; V was cut back by 5 bases and J by 5 bases. Here the CDR3 reads CASSTRQGRTGELFF. DNA of the CDR3: TGTGCCAGCAGCACCCGACAGGGTCGGACCGGGGAGCTGTTTTTT.

The rearrangement links TRBV7-8 to TRBJ1-1; D is perhaps TRBD1 (6 bases). CDR3 length: 16 residues. V was shortened by 4 bases and J by 1 base, with 16 bases between the two germline ends. Germline-derived CDR1 and CDR2 are SGHVS and FQNEAQ. CDR3 DNA sequence: TGTGCCAGCAGCTACGTACAGGGATTGAGGAACACTGAAGCTTTCTTT. Residues: CASSYVQGLRNTEAFF. Using reference TRBV7-8 and TRBJ1-1 for the parts outside the CDR3, the full variable domain is GAGVSQSPRYKVAKRGQDVALRCDPISGHVSLFWYQQALGQGPEFLTYFQNEAQLDKSGLPSDRFFAERPEGSVSTLKIQRTQQEDSAVYLCASSYVQGLRNTEAFFGQGTRLTVV.

V usage is TRBV7-3 and J usage is TRBJ1-6; weak D call: TRBD1 (5 bases). CDR3 length equals 14 residues. Germline CDR1 reads SGHTA; CDR2 reads FQGTGA. Trimming left V 6 bases short and J 8 bases short, with 14 bases between. The CDR3 region is CASSLGAHHSPLHF. CDR3 DNA sequence: TGTGCCAGCAGTCTAGGGGCACATCATTCACCCCTCCACTTT.

The rearrangement links TRBV25-1 to TRBJ1-2; D not certain. The CDR3 length is 14 residues. The germline gives CDR1 MGHDK, CDR2 SYGVNS. V shed 3 bases and J shed 4 bases, with 12 bases lying between them. The CDR3, as DNA: TGTGCCAGCAGTGACCCCGGGAAGAGCTATGGCTACACCTTC. Protein product: CASSDPGKSYGYTF.

This clone showed up just once. The chain couples TRBV11-2 to TRBJ1-1; no clear D gene. V was trimmed by 3 bases and J by 1 base, leaving 12 bases between them. The CDR3 extends over 15 amino acids. CDR1 is SGHAT and CDR2 is FQNNGV in the germline V gene. As DNA, the CDR3 is TGTGCCAGCAGCTTTGGTAGTCACGGGAACACTGAAGCTTTCTTT. Amino acids: CASSFGSHGNTEAFF.

The chain employs TRBV2 and TRBJ1-3; no clear D. Per germline, CDR1 SNHLY and CDR2 FYNNEI. The CDR3 is 14 residues long. The V end lost 6 bases, the J end lost 0 bases, and 9 bases lay between the germline ends. This CDR3 is CASSQSFSGNTIYF. The DNA of the CDR3 is TGTGCCAGCAGCCAGTCTTTCTCTGGAAACACCATATATTTT.

A few counts support this clone. The rearrangement joins TRBV5-1 to TRBJ1-2; D possibly corresponds to TRBD1 (6 bases). Per the germline V gene, CDR1 is SGHRS and CDR2 is YFSETQ. V gave up 2 bases and J gave up 4 bases, with 12 bases separating them. The CDR3 sequence is 14 residues long. CDR3 DNA sequence: TGCGCCAGCAGCTTCAACAGGGAGAGCTATGGCTACACCTTC. Translation: CASSFNRESYGYTF.

This rearrangement joins TRBV7-3 to TRBJ1-1; no reliable D call. Germline CDR1 SGHTA, CDR2 FQGTGA. V was pared by 2 bases and J by 3 bases, with 7 bases between. The CDR3 length is 13 residues. CDR3 sequence (DNA): TGTGCCAGCAGCTTATTACAAGACACTGAAGCTTTCTTT. It is translated as CASSLLQDTEAFF.

The chain couples TRBV5-5 to TRBJ1-2; D gene uncertain. Trimming stripped 4 bases from V and 4 bases from J, with 20 bases between. This CDR3 region has 16 residues. Germline-derived CDR1 and CDR2 are SGHKS and YYEKEE (reference sequence). The CDR3 spells CASSSYGPGGSYGYTF. CDR3 bases: TGTGCCAGCAGCAGCTACGGTCCGGGCGGGAGCTATGGCTACACCTTC.

This clone came up once. V is TRBV5-5 and J is TRBJ1-1; TRBD1 might be the D (6 bases). The V gene lost 4 bases and the J gene lost 4 bases, with 17 bases spanning the gap. CDR3 length: 15 residues. CDR1 and CDR2 (germline): SGHKS, YYEKEE (reference sequence). CDR3 nucleotides: TGTGCCAGCAGCAGCCTAACAGGGAAGGTCACTGAAGCTTTCTTT. Protein product: CASSSLTGKVTEAFF.

On this clone: The same CDR3 arises from other DNA sequences in this sample as well. Written as DNA, the CDR3 is TGCGCCAGCAGCTCCGGGACAGGGTCCACCGGGGAGCTGTTTTTT. This encodes CASSSGTGSTGELFF. The chain carries TRBV5-1 and TRBJ2-2, with TRBD1 matching over 9 bases. Losses at the gene ends were 3 bases for V and 4 bases for J; bases not matched to a gene: 4. The CDR3 loop spans 15 amino acids. CDR1 and CDR2 (germline): SGHRS, YFSETQ.

This rearrangement joins TRBV10-1 to TRBJ1-6, with D uncertain. Trimming took 4 bases from V and 4 from J, leaving 5 bases between them. Germline CDR1 WNHNN, CDR2 SYGVQD (reference sequence). This CDR3 contains 13 residues. The DNA of the CDR3 is TGCGCCAGCAGTGGAGAGTATAATTCACCCCTCCACTTT. As protein: CASSGEYNSPLHF.

J is TRBJ2-1 and V is TRBV7-3; 7 bases match TRBD2. V lost 4 bases and J lost 7; bases outside the gene matches: 7. The CDR3 loop spans 14 amino acids. The germline gives CDR1 SGHTA, CDR2 FQGTGA. CDR3 in DNA: TGTGCCAGCAGCTCACAGCGGGATCGGAATGAGCAGTTCTTC. It specifies CASSSQRDRNEQFF. The complete variable domain, with remaining parts taken from reference TRBV7-3 and TRBJ2-1, reads GAGVSQTPSNKVTEKGKYVELRCDPISGHTALYWYRQSLGQGPEFLIYFQGTGAADDSGLPNDRFFAVRPEGSVSTLKIQRTERGDSAVYLCASSSQRDRNEQFFGPGTRLTVL.

CDR3 residues: CATSIKGLGGETQYF. DNA of the CDR3: TGTGCCACCAGCATAAAGGGACTAGGTGGAGAGACCCAGTACTTC. The V call is TRBV15, the J call TRBJ2-5; 8 nucleotides line up with TRBD2. The ends lost 4 bases at V and 4 bases at J; junction bases unmatched: 8. This CDR3 is 15 amino acids long. The germline CDR1 and CDR2 sequences are LNHNV and YYDKDF (reference sequence).

This chain uses TRBV5-6 with TRBJ1-1; 7 nucleotides agree with TRBD1. V shed 0 bases and J 2 bases; nucleotides not matched to a gene: 4. The CDR3 contains 15 residues. Germline CDR1 SGHDT, CDR2 YYEEEE. CDR3 coding DNA: TGTGCCAGCAGCTTGGGACAGGGATTTAACACTGAAGCTTTCTTT. Protein sequence: CASSLGQGFNTEAFF. Drawing the rest from reference TRBV5-6 and TRBJ1-1, the complete variable domain is DAGVTQSPTHLIKTRGQQVTLRCSPKSGHDTVSWYQQALGQGPQFIFQYYEEEERQRGNFPDRFSGHQFPNYSSELNVNALLLGDSALYLCASSLGQGFNTEAFFGQGTRLTVV.

V and J are TRBV7-2 and TRBJ2-7, with TRBD2 matching over 7 bases. The CDR3 runs to 13 residues. The ends lost 2 bases at V and 7 bases at J; junction bases unmatched: 5. The germline CDR1 and CDR2 sequences are SGHTA and FQGNSA. CDR3 DNA sequence: TGTGCCAGCAGCTTAAGGCGGGAGAGAGAGCAGTACTTC. Encoded protein: CASSLRREREQYF.

The CDR3 DNA follows: TGTGCTAGTGGCCTGACAGGGGGGTCCACTGAAGCTTTCTTT. Its protein product is CASGLTGGSTEAFF. The J gene is TRBJ1-1, the V gene TRBV12-5, with TRBD1 matching over 9 bases. This CDR3 has 14 amino acids. V dropped 6 bases and J dropped 4; count of bases not matched to a gene: 6. Germline assignment: CDR1 LGHNT and CDR2 FRNRAP.

V is TRBV6-5 and J is TRBJ2-1, with D possibly being TRBD1 (5 bases). The CDR3 is made up of 16 amino acids. Trimming pared 2 bases from V and 4 bases from J, leaving 15 bases between. Germline CDR1 MNHEY, CDR2 SVGAGI. CDR3 sequence: CASSYDGAALYNEQFF. The CDR3 region has the DNA TGTGCCAGCAGTTACGATGGGGCAGCCCTTTACAATGAGCAGTTCTTC.

This clone showed up just a few times. Other DNA sequences from this sample encode an identical CDR3 as well. This chain joins TRBV14 and TRBJ2-1; weak D call: TRBD1 (6 bases). CDR1 is SGHDN and CDR2 is FVKESK in the germline V gene. The CDR3 loop spans 13 amino acids. Trimming took 3 bases from V and 6 from J, leaving 9 bases between them. The DNA for the CDR3 is TGTGCCAGCAGCCAGGCCAGGGGCAATGAGCAGTTCTTC. Encoded protein: CASSQARGNEQFF.

The gene calls are TRBV30 and TRBJ2-3; 7 positions agree with TRBD1. The CDR3 contains 15 residues. Per the germline V gene, CDR1 is GTSNPN and CDR2 is SVGIG (reference sequence). The ends lost 1 base at V and 1 base at J; junction bases unmatched: 5. The CDR3: CAWSGGQRGTDTQYF. CDR3 bases: TGTGCCTGGAGTGGGGGACAGCGAGGCACAGATACGCAGTATTTT.

In this sample, this clone turned up once. V gene TRBV12-5 combines with J gene TRBJ1-1, with D unclear. CDR3 size: 13 residues. Trimming removed 7 bases at V and 1 base at J, with 10 bases between. CDR1 LGHNT and CDR2 FRNRAP come from the germline V gene. The CDR3 nucleotides read TGTGCTAGTGCCTCTACCTGGAACACTGAAGCTTTCTTT. Its protein is CASASTWNTEAFF.